This TCR beta chain was recorded in a study of blood T cell repertoires in COVID-19. In the study overall: Material from acute and convalescent COVID-19 was sourced from the United States, Italy and Spain.

How the authors handled the data: Cell counts per sample came from amplifying reference gene primers. Some clones are missing from TCRdb's copy, which holds only in-frame ones; the method was immunoSEQ multiplex PCR. V, J and clone size reflect that table, while D and trimming were determined from the DNA. The data show 470,000 or so clones, approximately 90% seen once. Between the trimmed V and J ends, which lost 0 bases and 0 bases, there was a span of 7 bases. The CDR3 spans 15 residues. Germline CDR1 reads MNHEY; CDR2 reads SVGAGI. This receptor was identified in a woman aged 25 to 39 with acute or convalescent COVID-19. The chain has TRBV6-5 and TRBJ2-3, with D tentatively TRBD1 (5 bases). Input material: peripheral blood. Here the CDR3 DNA reads TGTGCCAGCAGTTACTCGTCAGGGAGCACAGATACGCAGTATTTT. Translated, it gives CASSYSSGSTDTQYF.